This T cell receptor beta chain was identified during a study of blood T cell repertoires in COVID-19. Study as a whole: Both acute and convalescent COVID-19 samples were obtained from the United States, Italy and Spain. Sample material is recorded as cDNA or gDNA derived from T cells, B-cell-depleted T cells, or PBMCs.

With 6 bases clipped from V and 6 bases from J, the junction kept 5 bases outside the gene matches. CDR1 is LNHDA and CDR2 is SQIVND in the germline V gene (reference sequence). The CDR3 totals 14 residues. Authors' methods: Amplification from reference gene primers served as the basis for estimated nucleated cell counts. Some clones are missing from TCRdb's copy, which holds only in-frame ones; the method was immunoSEQ multiplex PCR. The D gene and trimming were derived from the DNA, and the V and J assignments and clone size from that table. In the table there are about 130,000 clones, roughly three quarters of which are singletons. This clone was detected once.

The chain is built from TRBV19 and TRBJ1-6; 7 bases are a match to TRBD1. The sample taken for sequencing was peripheral blood. This TCR came from a woman in her 70s with acute or convalescent COVID-19. CDR3: CASSRDRVNSPLHF. CDR3 DNA sequence: TGTGCCAGTAGCAGAGACAGGGTTAATTCACCCCTCCACTTT. Full variable domain (missing parts from reference TRBV19 and TRBJ1-6): DGGITQSPKYLFRKEGQNVTLSCEQNLNHDAMYWYRQDPGQGLRLIYYSQIVNDFQKGDIAEGYSVSREKKESFPLTVTSAQKNPTAFYLCASSRDRVNSPLHFGNGTRLTVT.